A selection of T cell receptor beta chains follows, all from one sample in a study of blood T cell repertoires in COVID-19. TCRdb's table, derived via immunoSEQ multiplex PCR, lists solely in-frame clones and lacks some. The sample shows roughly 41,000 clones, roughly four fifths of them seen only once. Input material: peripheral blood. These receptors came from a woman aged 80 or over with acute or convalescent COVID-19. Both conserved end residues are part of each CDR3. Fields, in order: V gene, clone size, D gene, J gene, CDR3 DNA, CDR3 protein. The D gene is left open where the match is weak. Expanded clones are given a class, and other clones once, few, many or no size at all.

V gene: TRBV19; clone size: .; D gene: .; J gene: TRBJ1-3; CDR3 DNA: TGTGCCAGTAGTATGAGACAGGCGGCTGGAAACACCATATATTTT; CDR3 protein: CASSMRQAAGNTIYF
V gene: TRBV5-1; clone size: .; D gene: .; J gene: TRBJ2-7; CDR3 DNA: TGCGCCAGCAGCGATACGGTTGGCTACGAGCAGTACTTC; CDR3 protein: CASSDTVGYEQYF
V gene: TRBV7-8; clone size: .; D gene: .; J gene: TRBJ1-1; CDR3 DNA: TGTGCCAGCAGCTCCCAAACAGGCTGGAACACTGAAGCTTTCTTT; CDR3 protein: CASSSQTGWNTEAFF
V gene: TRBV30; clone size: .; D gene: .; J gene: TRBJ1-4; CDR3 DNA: TGTGCCTGGAGTCCACAGAGTTGGCAAAATGAAAAACTGTTTTTT; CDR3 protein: CAWSPQSWQNEKLFF
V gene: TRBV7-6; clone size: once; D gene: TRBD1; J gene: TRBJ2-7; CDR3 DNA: TGTGCCAGCAGCCCGACCAACAACGGACAGGGAATCCCCCCTAGGCAGTACTTC; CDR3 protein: CASSPTNNGQGIPPRQYF
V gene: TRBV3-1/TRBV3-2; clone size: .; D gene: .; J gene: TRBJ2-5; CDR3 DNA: TGTGCCAGCAGAGCGGGATGGGGGGCTAGGGAGACCCAGTACTTC; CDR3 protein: CASRAGWGARETQYF
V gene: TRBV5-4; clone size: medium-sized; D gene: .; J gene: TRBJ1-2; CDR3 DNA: TGTGCCAGCAGCCCGTTTCTGTCGGGCTACACCTTC; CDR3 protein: CASSPFLSGYTF
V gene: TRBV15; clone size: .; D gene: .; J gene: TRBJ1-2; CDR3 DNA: TGTGCCACCAGCAGAGAGACCGGGGAAGGCTACACCTTC; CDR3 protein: CATSRETGEGYTF
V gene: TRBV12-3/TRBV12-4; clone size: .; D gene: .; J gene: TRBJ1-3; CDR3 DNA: TGTGCCAGCAGTTCACTCTCTGGAAACACCATATATTTT; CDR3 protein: CASSSLSGNTIYF
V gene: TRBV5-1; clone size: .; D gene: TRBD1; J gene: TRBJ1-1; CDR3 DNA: TGCGCCAGCCGATTCCAGGGGGGCGAGGCTTTCTTT; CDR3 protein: CASRFQGGEAFF
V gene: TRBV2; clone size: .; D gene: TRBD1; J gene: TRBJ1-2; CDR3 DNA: TGTGCCAGCAGTGTGCTTAGTGTCGGCCAGGGGGGAGGCTACACCTTC; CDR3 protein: CASSVLSVGQGGGYTF
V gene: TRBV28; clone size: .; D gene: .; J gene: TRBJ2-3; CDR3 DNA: TGTGCCAGCAATATGAGGGTCCGGGGCACAGATACGCAGTATTTT; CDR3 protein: CASNMRVRGTDTQYF
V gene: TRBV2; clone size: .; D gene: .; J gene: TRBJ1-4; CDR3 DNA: TGTGCCAGCAGGAGGGGGGAAAAACTGTTTTTT; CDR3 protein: CASRRGEKLFF
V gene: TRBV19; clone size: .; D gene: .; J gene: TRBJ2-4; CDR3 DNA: TGTGCCAGTAGTCTATTTGACAGGCCCCAGGCCAAAAACATTCAGTACTTC; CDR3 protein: CASSLFDRPQAKNIQYF